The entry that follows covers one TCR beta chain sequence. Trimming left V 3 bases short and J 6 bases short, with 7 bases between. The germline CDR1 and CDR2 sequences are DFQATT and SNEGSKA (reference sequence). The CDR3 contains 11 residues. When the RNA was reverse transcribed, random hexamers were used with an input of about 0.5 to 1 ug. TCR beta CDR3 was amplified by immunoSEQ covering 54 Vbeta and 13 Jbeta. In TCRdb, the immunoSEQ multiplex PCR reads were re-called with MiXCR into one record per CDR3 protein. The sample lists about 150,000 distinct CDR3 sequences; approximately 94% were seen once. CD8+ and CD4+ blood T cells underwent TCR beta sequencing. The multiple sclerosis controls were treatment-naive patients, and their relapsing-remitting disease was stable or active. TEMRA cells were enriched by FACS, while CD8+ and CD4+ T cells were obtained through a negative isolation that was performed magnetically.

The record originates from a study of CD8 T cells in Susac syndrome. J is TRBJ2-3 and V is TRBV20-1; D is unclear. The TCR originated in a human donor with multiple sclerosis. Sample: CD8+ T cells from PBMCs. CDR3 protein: CSASRRDTQYF. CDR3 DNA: TGCAGTGCTAGTCGCAGGGATACGCAGTATTTT.